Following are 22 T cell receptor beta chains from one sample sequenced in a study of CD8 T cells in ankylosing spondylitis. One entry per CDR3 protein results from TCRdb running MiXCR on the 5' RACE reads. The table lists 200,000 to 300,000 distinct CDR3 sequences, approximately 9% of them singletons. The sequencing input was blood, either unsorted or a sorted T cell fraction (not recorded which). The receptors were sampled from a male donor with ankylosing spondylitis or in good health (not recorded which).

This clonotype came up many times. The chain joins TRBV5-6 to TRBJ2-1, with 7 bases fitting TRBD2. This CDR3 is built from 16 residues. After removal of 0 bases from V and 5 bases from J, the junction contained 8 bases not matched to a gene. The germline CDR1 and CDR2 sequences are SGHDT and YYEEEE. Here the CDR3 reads CASSLVGEGTHNEQFF. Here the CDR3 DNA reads TGTGCCAGCAGCTTGGTAGGGGAGGGCACACACAATGAGCAGTTCTTC.

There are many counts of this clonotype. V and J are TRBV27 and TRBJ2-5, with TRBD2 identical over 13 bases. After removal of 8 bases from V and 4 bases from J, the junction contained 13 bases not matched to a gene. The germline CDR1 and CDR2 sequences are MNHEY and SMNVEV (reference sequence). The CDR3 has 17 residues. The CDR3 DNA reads TGTGCCAGCTGGCGCCTCTCGGGACTAGCGGGGCGAGAGACCCAGTACTTC. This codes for CASWRLSGLAGRETQYF.

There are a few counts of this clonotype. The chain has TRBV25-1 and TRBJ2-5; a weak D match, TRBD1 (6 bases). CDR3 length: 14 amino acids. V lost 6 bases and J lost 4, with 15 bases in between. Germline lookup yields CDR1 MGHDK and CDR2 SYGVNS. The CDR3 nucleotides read TGTGCCAGCAGGGGATGGGCAGGGGCAGAGACCCAGTACTTC. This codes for CASRGWAGAETQYF.

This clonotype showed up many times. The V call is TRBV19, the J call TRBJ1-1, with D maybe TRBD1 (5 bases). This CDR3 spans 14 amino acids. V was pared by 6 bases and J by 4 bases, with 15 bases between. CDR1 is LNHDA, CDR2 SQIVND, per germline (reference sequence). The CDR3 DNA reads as TGTGCCAGTAGCACGGGACCCCCTGGCACTGAAGCTTTCTTT. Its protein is CASSTGPPGTEAFF.

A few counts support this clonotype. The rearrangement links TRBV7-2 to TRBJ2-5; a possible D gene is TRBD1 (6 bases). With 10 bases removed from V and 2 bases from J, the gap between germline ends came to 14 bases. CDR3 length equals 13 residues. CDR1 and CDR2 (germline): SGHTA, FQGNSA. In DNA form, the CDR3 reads TGTGCCACCACCACGGACAGACAAGAGACCCAGTACTTC. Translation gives CATTTDRQETQYF.

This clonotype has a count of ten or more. The CDR3 sequence: CASSLDGSGSYNEQFF. CDR3 DNA sequence: TGCGCCAGCAGCTTGGATGGTAGCGGGAGCTACAATGAGCAGTTCTTC. This rearrangement joins TRBV5-1 to TRBJ2-1, with TRBD2 identical over 9 bases. J gave up 3 bases and V 0 bases, and 4 bases lay outside the gene matches. The CDR3 is made up of 16 amino acids. Germline loops: CDR1 SGHRS, CDR2 YFSETQ.

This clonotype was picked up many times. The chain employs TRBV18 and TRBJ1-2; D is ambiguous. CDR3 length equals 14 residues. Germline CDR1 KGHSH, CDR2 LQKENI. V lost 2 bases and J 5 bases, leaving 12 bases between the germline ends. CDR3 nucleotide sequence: TGTGCCAGCTCACCAGGAGACACGGAGTATGGCTACACCTTC. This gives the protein CASSPGDTEYGYTF.

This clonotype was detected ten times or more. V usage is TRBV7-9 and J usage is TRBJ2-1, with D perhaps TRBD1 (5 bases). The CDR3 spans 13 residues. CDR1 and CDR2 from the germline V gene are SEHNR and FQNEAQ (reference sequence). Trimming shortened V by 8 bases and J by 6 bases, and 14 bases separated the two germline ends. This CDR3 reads CASCSRAANEQFF. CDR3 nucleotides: TGTGCCAGCTGTAGCAGGGCAGCCAATGAGCAGTTCTTC. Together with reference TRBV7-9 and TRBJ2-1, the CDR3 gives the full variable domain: DTGVSQNPRHKITKRGQNVTFRCDPISEHNRLYWYRQTLGQGPEFLTYFQNEAQLEKSRLLSDRFSAERPKGSFSTLEIQRTEQGDSAMYLCASCSRAANEQFFGPGTRLTVL.

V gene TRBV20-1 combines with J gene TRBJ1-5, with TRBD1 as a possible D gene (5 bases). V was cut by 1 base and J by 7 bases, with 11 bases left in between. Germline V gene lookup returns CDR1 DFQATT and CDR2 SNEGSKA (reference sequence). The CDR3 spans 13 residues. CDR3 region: CSARGGVGQPQHF. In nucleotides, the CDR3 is TGCAGTGCTAGAGGGGGGGTCGGACAGCCCCAGCATTTT.

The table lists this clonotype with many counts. The CDR3 DNA is TGCAGTGCTAGGGAACTAGCGGACGAGCAGTACTTC. Translating gives CSARELADEQYF. The V and J genes are TRBV20-1 and TRBJ2-7, with 8 bases matching TRBD2. This CDR3 is 12 amino acids long. CDR1 and CDR2 (germline): DFQATT, SNEGSKA (reference sequence). Germline trimming cut 3 bases from V and 5 bases from J; bases unmatched to any gene: 3.

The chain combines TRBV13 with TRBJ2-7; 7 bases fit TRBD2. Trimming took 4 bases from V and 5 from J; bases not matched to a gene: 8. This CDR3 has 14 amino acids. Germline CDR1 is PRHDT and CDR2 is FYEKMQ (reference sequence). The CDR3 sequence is CASSSGRGTDEQYF. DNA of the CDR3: TGTGCCAGCAGCTCCGGGCGGGGGACCGACGAGCAGTACTTC.

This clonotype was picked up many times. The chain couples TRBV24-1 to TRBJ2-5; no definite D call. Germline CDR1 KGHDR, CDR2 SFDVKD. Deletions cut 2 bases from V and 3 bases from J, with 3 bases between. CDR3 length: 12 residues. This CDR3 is CATSDSEETQYF. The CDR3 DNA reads TGTGCCACCAGTGATTCTGAAGAGACCCAGTACTTC.

CDR3 region: CSARRGAGNNQPQHF. DNA for the CDR3: TGCAGTGCTAGAAGAGGGGCAGGGAACAATCAGCCCCAGCATTTT. The rearrangement links TRBV20-1 to TRBJ1-5, with TRBD1 as a possible D gene (5 bases). With 2 bases removed from V and 3 bases from J, the gap between germline ends came to 14 bases. The germline V gene has CDR1 DFQATT and CDR2 SNEGSKA (reference sequence). The CDR3 contains 15 residues.

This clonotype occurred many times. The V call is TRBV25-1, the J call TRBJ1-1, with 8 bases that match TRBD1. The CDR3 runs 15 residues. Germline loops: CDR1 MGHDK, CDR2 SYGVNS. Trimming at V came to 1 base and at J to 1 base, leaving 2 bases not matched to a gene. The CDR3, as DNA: TGTGCCAGCAGTGAATTTGGGACAGGGAACACTGAAGCTTTCTTT. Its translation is CASSEFGTGNTEAFF.

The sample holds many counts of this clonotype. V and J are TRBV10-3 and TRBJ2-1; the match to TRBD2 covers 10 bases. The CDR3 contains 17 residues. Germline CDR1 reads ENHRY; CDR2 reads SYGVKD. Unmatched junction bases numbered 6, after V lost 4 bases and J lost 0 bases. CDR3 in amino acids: CAISGPASGSSYNEQFF. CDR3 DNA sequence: TGTGCCATCAGTGGTCCGGCTAGCGGGAGCTCCTACAATGAGCAGTTCTTC.

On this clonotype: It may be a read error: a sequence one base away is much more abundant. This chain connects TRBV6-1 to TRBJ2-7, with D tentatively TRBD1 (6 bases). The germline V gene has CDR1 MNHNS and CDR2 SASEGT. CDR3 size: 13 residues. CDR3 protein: CACSIGTIGEQYF. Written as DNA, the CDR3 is TGTGCCTGCAGTATCGGGACAATTGGCGAGCAGTACTTC.

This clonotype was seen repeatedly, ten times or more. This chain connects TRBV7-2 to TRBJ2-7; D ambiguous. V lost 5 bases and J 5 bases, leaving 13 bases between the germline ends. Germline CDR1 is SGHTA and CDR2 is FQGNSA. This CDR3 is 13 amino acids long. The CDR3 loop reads CASSALPGHEQYF. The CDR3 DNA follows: TGTGCCAGCAGCGCTTTACCAGGCCACGAGCAGTACTTC. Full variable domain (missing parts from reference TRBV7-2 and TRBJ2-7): GAGVSQSPSNKVTEKGKDVELRCDPISGHTALYWYRQSLGQGLEFLIYFQGNSAPDKSGLPSDRFSAERTGGSVSTLTIQRTQQEDSAVYLCASSALPGHEQYFGPGTRLTVT.

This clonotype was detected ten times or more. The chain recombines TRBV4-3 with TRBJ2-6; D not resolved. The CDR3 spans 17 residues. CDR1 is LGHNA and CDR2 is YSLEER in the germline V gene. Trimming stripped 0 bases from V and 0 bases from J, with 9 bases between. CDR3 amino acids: CASSQDPAPSGANVLTF. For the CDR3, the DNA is TGCGCCAGCAGCCAAGATCCTGCTCCCTCTGGGGCCAACGTCCTGACTTTC.

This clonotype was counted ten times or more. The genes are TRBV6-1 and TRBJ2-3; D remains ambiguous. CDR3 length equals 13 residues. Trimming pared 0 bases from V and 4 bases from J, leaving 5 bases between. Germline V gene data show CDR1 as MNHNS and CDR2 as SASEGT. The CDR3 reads CASSEAAPDTQYF. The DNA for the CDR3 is TGTGCCAGCAGTGAAGCAGCCCCAGATACGCAGTATTTT.

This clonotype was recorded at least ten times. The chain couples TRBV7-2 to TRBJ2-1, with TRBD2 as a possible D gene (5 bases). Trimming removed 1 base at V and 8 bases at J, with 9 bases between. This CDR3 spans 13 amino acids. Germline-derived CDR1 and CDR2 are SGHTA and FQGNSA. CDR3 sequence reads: CASSLGEIYEQFF. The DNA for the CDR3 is TGTGCCAGCAGCTTAGGGGAGATCTATGAGCAGTTCTTC.

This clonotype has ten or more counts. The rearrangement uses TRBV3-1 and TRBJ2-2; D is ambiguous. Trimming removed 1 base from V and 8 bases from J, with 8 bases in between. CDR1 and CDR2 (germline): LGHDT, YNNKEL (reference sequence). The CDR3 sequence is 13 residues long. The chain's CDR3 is CASSQVWSGELFF. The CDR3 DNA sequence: TGTGCCAGCAGCCAAGTGTGGTCAGGGGAGCTGTTTTTT.

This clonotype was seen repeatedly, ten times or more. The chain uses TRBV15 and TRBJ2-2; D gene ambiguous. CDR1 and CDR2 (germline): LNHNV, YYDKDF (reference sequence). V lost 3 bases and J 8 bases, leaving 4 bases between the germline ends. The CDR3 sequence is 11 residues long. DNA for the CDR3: TGTGCCACCAGCAGGGTAGGGGAGCTGTTTTTT. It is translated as CATSRVGELFF.